One and the same sample provided the 2 T cell receptor beta chains below, sequenced in a study of PD-L1 blockade in urothelial cancer. Libraries were prepared by immunoSEQ multiplex PCR; TCRdb keeps only in-frame clonotypes and omits some of them. The sample yields roughly 32,000 clones, around 84% seen once. The sample in question was PBMCs, obtained around atezolizumab (anti-PD-L1) treatment. These receptors were obtained from a man between 60 and 75 years old with urothelial cancer.

The rearrangement joins TRBV7-9 to TRBJ2-2, with 7 positions matching TRBD1. Germline V lookup: CDR1 SEHNR, CDR2 FQNEAQ (reference sequence). This CDR3 has 17 residues. V shed 5 bases and J 6 bases; nucleotides not matched to a gene: 15. In DNA, the CDR3 is TGTGCCAGCAGCGTAGACAGGGTAAAGGTCACACCCGGGGAGCTGTTTTTT. It encodes CASSVDRVKVTPGELFF.

The chain employs TRBV9 and TRBJ2-7; D unresolved. V was trimmed by 3 bases and J by 2 bases, leaving 15 bases between them. Germline V gene lookup returns CDR1 SGDLS and CDR2 YYNGEE. CDR3 length: 15 amino acids. The CDR3 coding sequence is TGTGCCAGCAGCGCCCCAGGCTCACAACCCTACGAGCAGTACTTC. Its translation is CASSAPGSQPYEQYF.